What follows are 6 T cell receptor beta chains derived from one specimen sequenced in a study of cytomegalovirus exposure and HLA in healthy donors. With 60 Vbeta and 13 Jbeta primers, the PCR was carried out. Clones were sequenced by immunoSEQ multiplex PCR, and TCRdb holds only the in-frame ones, with some missing. The sample lists about 180,000 clones, about 69% seen once, with under 3% in the top ten. Sequences were obtained from PBMCs. Receptor source: a human donor in good health.

This chain uses TRBV25-1 with TRBJ1-1; perhaps TRBD1 as D (5 bases). Germline V gene data show CDR1 as MGHDK and CDR2 as SYGVNS. Trimming pared 4 bases from V and 0 bases from J, leaving 6 bases between. This CDR3 comprises 13 residues. The chain's CDR3 is CASSVGVNTEAFF. DNA for the CDR3: TGTGCCAGCAGTGTAGGGGTGAACACTGAAGCTTTCTTT.

The chain couples TRBV27 to TRBJ1-4; D possibly corresponds to TRBD1 (6 bases). This CDR3 is 18 amino acids long. Germline-derived CDR1 and CDR2 are MNHEY and SMNVEV (reference sequence). Between the trimmed V and J ends, which lost 0 bases and 2 bases, there was a span of 16 bases. CDR3 DNA: TGTGCCAGCAGTTTATCGATTCTGCCAGGGGAGACTAATGAAAAACTGTTTTTT. Encoded protein: CASSLSILPGETNEKLFF. The full variable domain, its missing parts supplied by reference TRBV27 and TRBJ1-4, is EAQVTQNPRYLITVTGKKLTVTCSQNMNHEYMSWYRQDPGLGLRQIYYSMNVEVTDKGDVPEGYKVSRKEKRNFPLILESPSPNQTSLYFCASSLSILPGETNEKLFFGSGTQLSVL.

The chain combines TRBV5-6 with TRBJ2-7; D may be TRBD2 (7 bases). This CDR3 region has 15 residues. The V end lost 0 bases, the J end lost 7 bases, and 17 bases lay between the germline ends. Germline lookup yields CDR1 SGHDT and CDR2 YYEEEE. CDR3 bases: TGTGCCAGCAGCTTGGCGGCCCTCGGGGGGCGAGAGCAGTACTTC. Translated: CASSLAALGGREQYF.

This clone has only a few counts. Other DNA sequences in this specimen translate into the identical CDR3. V gene TRBV7-9 combines with J gene TRBJ1-2; D unclear. The CDR3 loop spans 13 amino acids. The germline V gene encodes CDR1 SEHNR and CDR2 FQNEAQ (reference sequence). Trimming removed 1 base at V and 4 bases at J, with 7 bases between. In DNA form, the CDR3 reads TGTGCCAGCAGCTTAGGAGCTTCCTATGGCTACACCTTC. Amino acids: CASSLGASYGYTF.

The chain is built from TRBV13 and TRBJ2-7; D possibly corresponds to TRBD2 (6 bases). Trimming stripped 5 bases from V and 4 bases from J, with 12 bases between. The germline V gene encodes CDR1 PRHDT and CDR2 FYEKMQ (reference sequence). This CDR3 region has 13 residues. Here the CDR3 reads CASSLRESYEQYF. The CDR3 DNA is TGTGCCAGCAGCCTCCGGGAGTCTTACGAGCAGTACTTC.

To note about this clone: The junction does not match germline at one end; this may be a read error. The chain joins TRBV19 to TRBJ2-1; D is unresolved. CDR3 length equals 15 residues. Looked up from germline, CDR1 is LNHDA and CDR2 is SQIVND (reference sequence). The CDR3 loop is CASSIDGSSYNKQFF. The CDR3, as DNA: TGTGCCAGTAGTATTGACGGTAGCTCCTACAATAAGCAGTTCTTC. Full variable domain (outside the CDR3, taken from reference TRBV19 and TRBJ2-1): DGGITQSPKYLFRKEGQNVTLSCEQNLNHDAMYWYRQDPGQGLRLIYYSQIVNDFQKGDIAEGYSVSREKKESFPLTVTSAQKNPTAFYLCASSIDGSSYNKQFFGPGTRLTVL.